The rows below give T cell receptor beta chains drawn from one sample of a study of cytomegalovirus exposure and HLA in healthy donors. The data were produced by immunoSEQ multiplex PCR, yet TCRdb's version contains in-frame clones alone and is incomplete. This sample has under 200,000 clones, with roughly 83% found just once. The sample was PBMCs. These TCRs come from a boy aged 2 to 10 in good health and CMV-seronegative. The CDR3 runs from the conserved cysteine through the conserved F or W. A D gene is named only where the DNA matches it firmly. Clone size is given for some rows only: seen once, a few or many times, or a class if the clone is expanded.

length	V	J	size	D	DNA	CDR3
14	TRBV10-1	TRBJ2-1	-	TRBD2	TGCGCCAGCATGGGTAGCGGGAGTTCTGGGGAGCAGTTCTTC	CASMGSGSSGEQFF
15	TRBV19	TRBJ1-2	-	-	TGTGCCAGTACCGCTTCATGGCCCGGGGGCTATGGCTACACCTTC	CASTASWPGGYGYTF
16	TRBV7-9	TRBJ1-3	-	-	TGTGCCAGCAGCTTAGGATTGGGGGGCTCTGGAAACACCATATATTTT	CASSLGLGGSGNTIYF
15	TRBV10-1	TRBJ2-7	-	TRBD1	TGCGCCAGCAGTGATGAGACAGGGGGTTACTACGAGCAGTACTTC	CASSDETGGYYEQYF
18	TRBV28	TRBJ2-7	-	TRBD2	TGTGCCAGCAGTTTACCCAAACTACTAGCGGGAGGGCTGGAGGAGCAGTACTTC	CASSLPKLLAGGLEEQYF
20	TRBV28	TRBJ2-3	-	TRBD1	TGTGCCAGCAGTTTTCTGACAGGGACGGTTCCTACCGTCCGCACAGATACGCAGTATTTT	CASSFLTGTVPTVRTDTQYF
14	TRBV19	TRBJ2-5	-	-	TGTGCCAGTAGCCCAGGGGGAGGCCAAGAGACCCAGTACTTC	CASSPGGGQETQYF
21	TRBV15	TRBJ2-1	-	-	TGTGCCACCAGCAGGGCCAGAGGGCCAAGGGCCCTCCGATTCCGCTACAATGAGCAGTTCTTC	CATSRARGPRALRFRYNEQFF
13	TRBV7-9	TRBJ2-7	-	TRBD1	TGTGCCAGCAGCATAGGGACAGCCTACGAGCAGTACTTC	CASSIGTAYEQYF
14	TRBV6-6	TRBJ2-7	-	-	TGTGCCAGCAGTTATCTGGGACAACACTACGAGCAGTACTTC	CASSYLGQHYEQYF
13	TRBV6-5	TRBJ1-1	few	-	TGTGCCAGCAGTTCCGCTAAGGGGACTGAAGCTTTCTTT	CASSSAKGTEAFF
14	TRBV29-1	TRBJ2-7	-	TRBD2	TGCAGCGTTGAGTCTGGGACTAGCTCCTACGAGCAGTACTTC	CSVESGTSSYEQYF
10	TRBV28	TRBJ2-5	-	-	TGTGCCAGCAGCCGGGAGACCCAGTACTTC	CASSRETQYF
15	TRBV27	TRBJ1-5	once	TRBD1	TGTGCCAGCAGTGAGGGACAGGCTCTCAATCAGCCCCAGCATTTT	CASSEGQALNQPQHF
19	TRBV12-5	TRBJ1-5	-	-	TGTGCTAGTGGTTTTCACGTAGAACAGGTCCCAACCAGCAATCAGCCCCAGCATTTT	CASGFHVEQVPTSNQPQHF
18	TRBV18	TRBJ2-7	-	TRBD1	TGTGCCAGCTCACCACGGCAGGGACAGCTCTCCACCTCCTACGAGCAGTACTTC	CASSPRQGQLSTSYEQYF
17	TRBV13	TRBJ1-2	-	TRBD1	TGTGCCAGCAGCTTAGGCCTCCTCGGACAGGCTAACTATGGCTACACCTTC	CASSLGLLGQANYGYTF
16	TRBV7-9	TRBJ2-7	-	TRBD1	TGTGCCAGCAGGTCCCTGGGGGACAGGGGCTCCTACGAGCAGTACTTC	CASRSLGDRGSYEQYF
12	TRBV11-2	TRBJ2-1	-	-	TGTGCCAGCAGCCATCATACGGGTGAGCAGTTCTTC	CASSHHTGEQFF
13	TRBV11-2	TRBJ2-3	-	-	TGTGCCAGCAGCCACGGAGTCACAGATACGCAGTATTTT	CASSHGVTDTQYF
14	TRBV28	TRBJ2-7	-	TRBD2	TGTGCCAGCCTTAGCGGGAGTGTTGGGTACGAGCAGTACTTC	CASLSGSVGYEQYF
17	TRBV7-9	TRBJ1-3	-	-	TGTGCCAGCAGCTTACTACCCACCCTAAGCTCTGGAAACACCATATATTTT	CASSLLPTLSSGNTIYF
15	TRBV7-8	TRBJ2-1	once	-	TGTGCCAGCAGCTTCACAGGGTCCACCTACAATGAGCAGTTCTTC	CASSFTGSTYNEQFF
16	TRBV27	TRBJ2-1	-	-	TGTGCCAGCAGTTCCCCCCTGGGGTCCGGGATCAATGAGCAGTTCTTC	CASSSPLGSGINEQFF
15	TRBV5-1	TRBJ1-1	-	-	TGCGCCAGCAGCTTTGCGCAGGGGCCATTCACTGAAGCTTTCTTT	CASSFAQGPFTEAFF
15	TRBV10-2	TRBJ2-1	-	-	TGCGCCAGCAGTGAGTTCGGGACTGAGAACAATGAGCAGTTCTTC	CASSEFGTENNEQFF
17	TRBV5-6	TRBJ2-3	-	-	TGTGCCAGCAGCTTGGATTTCTCTGGCGGCCATTCAGATACGCAGTATTTT	CASSLDFSGGHSDTQYF
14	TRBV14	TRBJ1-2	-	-	TGTGCCAGCAGCCACTTACACGTTAACTATGGCTACACCTTC	CASSHLHVNYGYTF
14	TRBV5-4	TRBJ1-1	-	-	TGTGCCAGCAGCTTGACCGGCGGGAACACTGAAGCTTTCTTT	CASSLTGGNTEAFF
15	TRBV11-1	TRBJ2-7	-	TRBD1	TGTGCCAGCAGCTTACCGGACAGGGGGCACTACGAGCAGTACTTC	CASSLPDRGHYEQYF
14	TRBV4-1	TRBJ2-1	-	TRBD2	TGCGCCAGCAGCCAAGGCGGGAGGTACAATGAGCAGTTCTTC	CASSQGGRYNEQFF
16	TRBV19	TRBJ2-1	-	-	-	CASSILARRSYNEQFF
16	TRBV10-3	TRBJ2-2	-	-	TGTGCCATCAGTGAGTCGGACGGGAGAAAAACCGGGGAGCTGTTTTTT	CAISESDGRKTGELFF
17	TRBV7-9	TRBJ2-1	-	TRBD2	TGTGCCAGCAGCTTATTATGGCGGGGGGGCCCCTACAATGAGCAGTTCTTC	CASSLLWRGGPYNEQFF
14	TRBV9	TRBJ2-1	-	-	TGTGCCAGCAGCCCCCGGACTACCTACAATGAGCAGTTCTTC	CASSPRTTYNEQFF
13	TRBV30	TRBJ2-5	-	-	TGTGCCGGGAGTTTTGGCCTCCAAGAGACCCAGTACTTC	CAGSFGLQETQYF
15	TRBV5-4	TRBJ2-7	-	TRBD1	TGTGCCAGCAGCAGAACGACAGGGGGCCTCTACGAGCAGTACTTC	CASSRTTGGLYEQYF
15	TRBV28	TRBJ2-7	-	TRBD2	TGTGCCAGCAGTCCCCTTAGCGGGAGCTCCTACGAGCAGTACTTC	CASSPLSGSSYEQYF
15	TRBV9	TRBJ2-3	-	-	TGTGCCAGCAGCGCCAGGGGTTTAGGAGCAGATACGCAGTATTTT	CASSARGLGADTQYF
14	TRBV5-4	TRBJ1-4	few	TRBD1	TGTGCCAGCAGCTCGACAGGGGTCCAAGAAAAACTGTTTTTT	CASSSTGVQEKLFF
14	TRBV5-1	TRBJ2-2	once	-	TGCGCCAGCAGCTTCAGGGTGAACACCGGGGAGCTGTTTTTT	CASSFRVNTGELFF
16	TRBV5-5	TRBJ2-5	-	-	TGTGCCAGCAGCTTGGAGCAGGGTGTTAACGGAGAGACCCAGTACTTC	CASSLEQGVNGETQYF
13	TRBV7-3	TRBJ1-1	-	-	TGTGCCAGCAGCTTAACTTCCCAGTCGGAAGCTTTCTTT	CASSLTSQSEAFF
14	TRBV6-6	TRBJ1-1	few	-	TGTGCCAGCAGTTACTCGACGGTGCGGACTGAAGCTTTCTTT	CASSYSTVRTEAFF
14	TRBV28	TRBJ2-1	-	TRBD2	TGTGCCAGCAGGTTAGCGGGAGACGTGAGTGAGCAGTTCTTC	CASRLAGDVSEQFF
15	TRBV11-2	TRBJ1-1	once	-	TGTGCCAGCACACCAGTGGGTGGGTCTAGGCGTGCAGCTTTCTTT	CASTPVGGSRRAAFF
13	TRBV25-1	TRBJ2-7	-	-	TGTGCCAGCAGTGTTGGGCCGTTCGGCGAGCAGTACTTC	CASSVGPFGEQYF
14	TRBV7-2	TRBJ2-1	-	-	TGTGCCAGCAGCATGAAGAGCTCCTACAATGAGCAGTTCTTC	CASSMKSSYNEQFF
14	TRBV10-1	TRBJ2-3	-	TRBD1	TGCGCCAGCAGTGAAGGACAGGTCACAGATACGCAGTATTTT	CASSEGQVTDTQYF
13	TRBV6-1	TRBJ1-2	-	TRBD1	TGTGCCAGCAGTGATCAGGGGGCGCGAGGCTACACCTTC	CASSDQGARGYTF